Here is one T cell receptor (beta chain) with its context. Data came from immunoSEQ multiplex PCR; TCRdb stores just in-frame clones and leaves some out. The sample lists some 200,000 clones, about nine tenths occurring once. Germline-derived CDR1 and CDR2 are LGHNA and YSLEER. V dropped 2 bases and J dropped 9 bases, with 17 bases sitting between them. The CDR3 sequence is 15 residues long. This sample is part of a study of blood T cell repertoires in COVID-19. The receptor's source is a man older than 75 with acute or convalescent COVID-19. The chain uses TRBV4-3 and TRBJ2-1; maybe TRBD2 (6 bases). Sequencing input: peripheral blood. DNA for the CDR3: TGCGCCAGCAGCCAAATACCCGGGACTCAGGGTGAGCAGTTCTTC. Translated, it gives CASSQIPGTQGEQFF.